This T cell receptor beta chain was identified during a study of T-cell memory formation after mild COVID-19. Whole-study results and caveats: Second-wave clones reaching peak frequency on day 37 lacked confirmed SARS-CoV-2 specificity.

Notes on this clonotype: The antigen is not known.

TCRdb re-analysed the 5' RACE reads in MiXCR, keeping a single row per CDR3 protein. The table includes 540,000 or so distinct CDR3 sequences, about a fifth detected once. CDR3 length: 14 residues. CDR1 is GTSNPN, CDR2 SVGIG, per germline (reference sequence). With 5 bases clipped from V and 2 bases from J, the junction kept 4 bases outside the gene matches. Sequenced: PBMCs or a T cell subset sorted from them (not recorded which). V gene TRBV30 combines with J gene TRBJ1-3; 9 nucleotides align to TRBD1. The receptor was isolated from an adult woman who had mild COVID-19 (a few samples of this study predate the infection). Cell type and time point are not known. The CDR3 protein is CAWARTGAGNTIYF. CDR3 coding DNA: TGTGCCTGGGCGAGGACAGGGGCTGGAAACACCATATATTTT. The full variable domain, its missing parts supplied by reference TRBV30 and TRBJ1-3, is SQTIHQWPATLVQPVGSPLSLECTVEGTSNPNLYWYRQAAGRGLQLLFYSVGIGQISSEVPQNLSASRPQDRQFILSSKKLLLSDSGFYLCAWARTGAGNTIYFGEGSWLTVV.